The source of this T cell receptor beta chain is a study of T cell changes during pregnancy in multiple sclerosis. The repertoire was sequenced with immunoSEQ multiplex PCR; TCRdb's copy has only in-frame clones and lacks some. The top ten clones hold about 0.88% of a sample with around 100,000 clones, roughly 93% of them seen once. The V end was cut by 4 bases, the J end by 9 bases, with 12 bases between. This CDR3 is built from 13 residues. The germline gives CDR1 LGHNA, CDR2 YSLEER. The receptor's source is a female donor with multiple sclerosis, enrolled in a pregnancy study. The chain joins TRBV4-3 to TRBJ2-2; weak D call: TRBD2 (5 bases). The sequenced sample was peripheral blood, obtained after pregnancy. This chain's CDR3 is CASSLSGDRELFF. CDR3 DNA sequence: TGCGCCAGCAGCCTATCCGGGGATAGGGAGCTGTTTTTT.